A single sample gave rise to the 32 T cell receptor beta chains below, sequenced in a study of blood T cell repertoires in COVID-19. Assay: immunoSEQ multiplex PCR; the TCRdb copy retains only in-frame clones and omits some. The data hold 25,000 to 35,000 clones, with approximately 85% observed a single time. The sample was peripheral blood. The receptors originated from a man older than 75 with active COVID-19.

In DNA, the CDR3 is TGTGCCAGCAGTGAAGGTTGGACTAGCGGCTACGAGCAGTACTTC. Protein product: CASSEGWTSGYEQYF. The chain joins TRBV6-1 to TRBJ2-7; 10 nucleotides line up with TRBD2. The CDR3 is 15 residues long. CDR1 is MNHNS and CDR2 is SASEGT in the germline V gene. Trimming at V came to 1 base and at J to 3 bases, leaving 3 bases not matched to a gene.

The rearrangement links TRBV7-3 to TRBJ2-2; 12 nucleotides align to TRBD2. V lost 1 base, J lost 4 bases, and 7 bases stayed unmatched. The CDR3 is 18 amino acids. Per germline, CDR1 SGHTA and CDR2 FQGTGA. In DNA, the CDR3 is TGTGCCAGCAGCTTAAGACTAGCGGGAGACCAGGGCACCGGGGAGCTGTTTTTT. Its translation: CASSLRLAGDQGTGELFF.

The V call is TRBV7-9, the J call TRBJ2-7, with TRBD1 matching over 7 bases. V lost 4 bases to trimming and J lost 3 bases; unmatched junction nucleotides: 6. CDR1 is SEHNR and CDR2 is FQNEAQ in the germline V gene (reference sequence). The CDR3 is made up of 14 amino acids. The CDR3 sequence: CASSSRTGLYEQYF. As DNA, the CDR3 is TGTGCCAGCAGCTCCAGGACAGGACTCTACGAGCAGTACTTC. Variable domain in full (rest from reference TRBV7-9 and TRBJ2-7): DTGVSQNPRHKITKRGQNVTFRCDPISEHNRLYWYRQTLGQGPEFLTYFQNEAQLEKSRLLSDRFSAERPKGSFSTLEIQRTEQGDSAMYLCASSSRTGLYEQYFGPGTRLTVT.

CDR3 amino acids: CASRGPGYGYTF. The DNA for the CDR3 is TGTGCCAGCAGGGGGCCTGGCTATGGCTACACCTTC. J is TRBJ1-2 and V is TRBV6-5; a weak D match, TRBD1 (5 bases). Germline values: CDR1 MNHEY, CDR2 SVGAGI. The CDR3 has 12 residues. V dropped 6 bases and J dropped 4 bases, with 9 bases sitting between them.

The CDR3 DNA sequence: TGTGCCAGTAGTATAACCTCGGGAGGGATAAGTTCACCCCTCCACTTT. It translates to CASSITSGGISSPLHF. The rearrangement links TRBV19 to TRBJ1-6, with D unresolved. CDR1 and CDR2 (germline): LNHDA, SQIVND (reference sequence). V was pared by 2 bases and J by 9 bases, with 17 bases between. This CDR3 contains 16 residues.

The chain couples TRBV25-1 to TRBJ2-3; unclear D gene. V gave up 1 base and J gave up 2 bases, with 4 bases separating them. The CDR3 loop spans 13 amino acids. CDR1 is MGHDK and CDR2 is SYGVNS in the germline V gene. CDR3 protein: CASSEWATDTQYF. As DNA, the CDR3 is TGTGCCAGCAGTGAATGGGCCACAGATACGCAGTATTTT.

The genes are TRBV18 and TRBJ2-1; the match to TRBD2 covers 12 bases. The CDR3 is 15 amino acids. Germline CDR1 and CDR2: KGHSH and LQKENI. Germline trimming cut 2 bases from V and 9 bases from J; bases unmatched to any gene: 5. CDR3 residues: CASSPLTSGGGEQFF. In DNA form, the CDR3 reads TGTGCCAGCTCACCATTGACTAGCGGGGGCGGTGAGCAGTTCTTC.

CDR3 protein: CASSRATGVGNYGYTF. The CDR3 DNA sequence: TGTGCCAGCTCCCGGGCGACAGGGGTCGGAAACTATGGCTACACCTTC. The V gene is TRBV18, the J gene TRBJ1-2; 8 bases are shared with TRBD1. Trimming cost V 6 bases and J 2 bases; bases outside gene matches: 11. CDR1 and CDR2 (germline): KGHSH, LQKENI. The CDR3 totals 16 residues.

This clone is labeled as medium-sized (0.01 to 0.1%). This chain uses TRBV5-6 with TRBJ2-6; no reliable D call. With 2 bases removed from V and 4 bases from J, the gap between germline ends came to 22 bases. The CDR3 runs 19 residues. Per germline, CDR1 SGHDT and CDR2 YYEEEE. The chain's CDR3 is CASSFWLTAGRDGANVLTF. CDR3 nucleotides: TGTGCCAGCAGCTTCTGGTTGACGGCAGGTCGTGACGGGGCCAACGTCCTGACTTTC.

The chain is built from TRBV4-3 and TRBJ1-2; 9 positions agree with TRBD1. The V and J ends lost 1 base and 8 bases, in that order; junction bases with no gene match: 5. Germline values: CDR1 LGHNA, CDR2 YSLEER. The CDR3 consists of 14 residues. CDR3 region: CASSQARDRVGYTF. The CDR3 DNA follows: TGCGCCAGCAGCCAAGCCCGGGACAGGGTCGGCTACACCTTC.

Only one count was recorded for this clone. The rearrangement links TRBV6-5 to TRBJ1-1, with TRBD1 identical over 8 bases. The ends lost 6 bases at V and 3 bases at J; junction bases unmatched: 6. Germline V CDR1 and CDR2: MNHEY, SVGAGI. The length of the CDR3 is 14 residues. As DNA, the CDR3 is TGTGCCAGCAGACCGACAGGGGAGGACACTGAAGCTTTCTTT. Protein: CASRPTGEDTEAFF.

The chain has TRBV29-1 and TRBJ1-2; D might be TRBD1 (5 bases). The CDR3 loop spans 11 amino acids. The germline V gene has CDR1 SQVTM and CDR2 ANQGSEA. V lost 6 bases and J 5 bases, leaving 10 bases between the germline ends. The CDR3: CSVGPGYGYTF. The CDR3 coding sequence is TGCAGCGTGGGCCCAGGGTATGGCTACACCTTC.

The gene calls are TRBV12-3 or TRBV12-4 and TRBJ2-4; 11 bases map to TRBD1. V was pared by 6 bases and J by 9 bases, with 1 base of the junction left unmatched. The CDR3 extends over 12 amino acids. In DNA, the CDR3 is TGTGCCAGCAGGGGACAGGGGGGCATTCAGTACTTC. Its protein product is CASRGQGGIQYF.

The table lists this clone with a few counts. The DNA of the CDR3 is TGTGCCAGCAGTTACCGACGGGACAATCAGCCCCAGCATTTT. Protein product: CASSYRRDNQPQHF. This sequence joins TRBV6-2 or TRBV6-3 and TRBJ1-5; D is unresolved. Deletions cut 2 bases from V and 3 bases from J, with 8 bases between. There are 14 residues in the CDR3. Germline CDR1 and CDR2: MNHEY and SVGEGT.

The chain links TRBV7-9 to TRBJ1-2; TRBD1 might be the D (6 bases). The germline V gene has CDR1 SEHNR and CDR2 FQNEAQ (reference sequence). The V gene lost 6 bases and the J gene lost 7 bases, with 12 bases spanning the gap. This CDR3 is built from 12 residues. The CDR3: CASSTGNGGYTF. CDR3 in DNA: TGTGCCAGCAGTACAGGGAACGGTGGCTACACCTTC. The full variable domain, its missing parts supplied by reference TRBV7-9 and TRBJ1-2, is DTGVSQNPRHKITKRGQNVTFRCDPISEHNRLYWYRQTLGQGPEFLTYFQNEAQLEKSRLLSDRFSAERPKGSFSTLEIQRTEQGDSAMYLCASSTGNGGYTFGSGTRLTVV.

The chain is built from TRBV28 and TRBJ2-2; D is perhaps TRBD1 (6 bases). This CDR3 region has 15 residues. From germline, CDR1 is MDHEN and CDR2 SYDVKM. V lost 11 bases and J 0 bases, leaving 16 bases between the germline ends. In nucleotides, the CDR3 is TGTGCCGCTGATAGAAGGGGGTCGAACACCGGGGAGCTGTTTTTT. Protein sequence: CAADRRGSNTGELFF.

The chain combines TRBV20-1 with TRBJ2-7, with 7 bases identical to TRBD1. The germline gives CDR1 DFQATT, CDR2 SNEGSKA (reference sequence). The CDR3 covers 11 residues. V was pared by 5 bases and J by 5 bases, with 3 bases of the junction left unmatched. The CDR3 spells CSAGGQHEQYF. The CDR3 DNA reads TGCAGTGCTGGGGGACAGCACGAGCAGTACTTC.

CDR3 sequence reads: CASSWQGPNSPLHF. CDR3 DNA sequence: TGTGCCAGCAGCTGGCAGGGCCCTAATTCACCCCTCCACTTT. The chain combines TRBV5-5 with TRBJ1-6, with D possibly being TRBD1 (5 bases). The V end was cut by 3 bases, the J end by 6 bases, with 10 bases between. The CDR3 consists of 14 residues. Germline V gene sequence: CDR1 SGHKS, CDR2 YYEKEE (reference sequence).

V and J are TRBV24-1 and TRBJ1-2, with TRBD1 identical over 7 bases. V was clipped by 10 bases and J by 2 bases; unmatched bases: 12. Germline loops: CDR1 KGHDR, CDR2 SFDVKD. This CDR3 is 15 amino acids long. CDR3 sequence (DNA): TGTGCCACTAGCCTGGTAGGGGGCCTCAACTATGGCTACACCTTC. Translation gives CATSLVGGLNYGYTF.

The chain is built from TRBV7-3 and TRBJ2-3; 9 bases match TRBD2. The CDR3 loop spans 16 amino acids. With V trimmed by 5 bases and J by 2 bases, 8 bases remained unmatched. Germline lookup yields CDR1 SGHTA and CDR2 FQGTGA. CDR3 nucleotide sequence: TGTGCCAGCAGCGTGGTAGCTAGCGGGGCCACAGATACGCAGTATTTT. Residues: CASSVVASGATDTQYF.

The chain recombines TRBV28 with TRBJ2-1, with 7 bases that match TRBD2. The ends lost 2 bases at V and 7 bases at J; junction bases unmatched: 14. This CDR3 region has 17 residues. Germline CDR1 MDHEN, CDR2 SYDVKM. The CDR3 DNA follows: TGTGCCAGCAGTTTACGCCGGGGAGCGGGGATCGTAAATGAGCAGTTCTTC. Residues: CASSLRRGAGIVNEQFF.

The V call is TRBV30, the J call TRBJ1-5; D may be TRBD1 (6 bases). Germline lookup yields CDR1 GTSNPN and CDR2 SVGIG (reference sequence). The CDR3 length is 14 residues. The V end was cut by 3 bases, the J end by 3 bases, with 12 bases between. CDR3 region: CAWRQGEANQPQHF. The CDR3, as DNA: TGTGCCTGGAGACAGGGAGAGGCCAATCAGCCCCAGCATTTT.

The chain recombines TRBV9 with TRBJ2-7; 8 nucleotides align to TRBD1. The CDR3 runs to 15 residues. Germline V gene data show CDR1 as SGDLS and CDR2 as YYNGEE. With 3 bases clipped from V and 1 base from J, the junction kept 6 bases outside the gene matches. CDR3 loop: CASSGGQGNSYEQYF. In nucleotides, the CDR3 is TGTGCCAGCAGCGGCGGACAGGGAAATTCCTACGAGCAGTACTTC.

This clone was recorded a few times. This chain uses TRBV30 with TRBJ1-2; D possibly corresponds to TRBD1 (5 bases). Germline assignment: CDR1 GTSNPN and CDR2 SVGIG (reference sequence). The length of the CDR3 is 16 residues. V was trimmed by 0 bases and J by 2 bases, leaving 16 bases between them. In nucleotides, the CDR3 is TGTGCCTGGAGTGTTTATTGGCAGGGACTAAACTATGGCTACACCTTC. Amino acids: CAWSVYWQGLNYGYTF.

This chain uses TRBV9 with TRBJ2-2, with 9 positions matching TRBD1. The CDR3 has 17 residues. V shed 3 bases and J 6 bases; nucleotides not matched to a gene: 12. CDR1 and CDR2 (germline): SGDLS, YYNGEE. CDR3 coding DNA: TGTGCCAGCAGCGGGGGCCGGACAGGGGTTATCGCCGGGGAGCTGTTTTTT. Protein sequence: CASSGGRTGVIAGELFF.

This rearrangement joins TRBV5-1 to TRBJ2-5; 9 nucleotides align to TRBD1. CDR1 and CDR2 from the germline V gene are SGHRS and YFSETQ. V shed 6 bases, J shed 5 bases, and the junction held 5 bases outside the gene matches. This CDR3 has 13 amino acids. In DNA, the CDR3 is TGCGCCAGCACCCAACAGGGGGCGGAGACCCAGTACTTC. This codes for CASTQQGAETQYF.

J is TRBJ1-2 and V is TRBV2; D perhaps matches TRBD1 (6 bases). V was shortened by 2 bases and J by 6 bases, with 13 bases between the two germline ends. The CDR3 loop spans 14 amino acids. In germline, CDR1 is SNHLY, CDR2 FYNNEI. The DNA for the CDR3 is TGTGCCAGCAGTGAAAGGCGGGGGGCCAATGGCTACACCTTC. Protein product: CASSERRGANGYTF.

In its sample, this clone was seen once. The chain has TRBV21-1 and TRBJ1-1. TRBV21-1 counts as a pseudogene. There are 14 residues in the CDR3. The DNA of the CDR3 is TGTGCCAGCAGTCCTGGGGGGGGAGGAACTGAAGCTTTCTTT. It is translated as CASSPGGGGTEAFF.

This sequence joins TRBV7-2 and TRBJ2-1, with 15 bases lining up with TRBD2. CDR1 and CDR2 (germline): SGHTA, FQGNSA. The J segment lost 5 bases and the V segment lost 5 bases, leaving 7 bases of the junction unmatched. This CDR3 region has 17 residues. The CDR3 DNA follows: TGTGCCAGCAGCCCGCCGGGACTAGCGGGGGGACACAATGAGCAGTTCTTC. Protein sequence: CASSPPGLAGGHNEQFF.

The chain couples TRBV19 to TRBJ1-4; no definite D call. V gave up 10 bases and J gave up 6 bases, with 12 bases separating them. Germline assignment: CDR1 LNHDA and CDR2 SQIVND (reference sequence). The CDR3 runs to 12 residues. CDR3 residues: CATGEVDEKLFF. CDR3 in DNA: TGTGCCACCGGGGAGGTGGATGAAAAACTGTTTTTT.

J is TRBJ1-6 and V is TRBV4-2; 9 bases fit TRBD1. The V gene's germline CDR1 is LGHNA and CDR2 YNFKEQ. V lost 4 bases, J lost 10 bases, and 17 bases stayed unmatched. The CDR3 covers 18 residues. The CDR3 reads CASSLTHSGQGRGSPLHF. As DNA, the CDR3 is TGTGCCAGCAGCCTGACACACTCTGGACAGGGGAGGGGATCACCCCTCCACTTT.

The rearrangement links TRBV7-3 to TRBJ2-3, with 9 bases aligning to TRBD2. Trimming removed 4 bases from V and 2 bases from J; junction bases left unmatched: 7. Germline V CDR1 and CDR2: SGHTA, FQGTGA. CDR3 size: 16 residues. In nucleotides, the CDR3 is TGTGCCAGCAGCTCCGGCGGGAGGGGGACCACAGATACGCAGTATTTT. This translates into CASSSGGRGTTDTQYF.